This T cell receptor (beta chain) was sequenced during a study of cytomegalovirus exposure and HLA in healthy donors. J gave up 3 bases and V 5 bases, and 5 bases lay outside the gene matches. The CDR3 length is 14 residues. Per germline, CDR1 LNHDA and CDR2 SQIVND (reference sequence). To note about this clone: What it binds is not known.

The PCR made use of 60 Vbeta and 13 Jbeta primers. Profiling relied on immunoSEQ multiplex PCR, and the TCRdb table lists in-frame clones only, not all of them. The top ten clones hold 3% to 4.5% of a sample with 160,000 or so clones, 77% of them seen once. Points from the study as a whole: Later analysis demonstrated an association between a missense DCLRE1C variant and TCR beta V- and J-gene trimming.

This TCR was recovered from a man younger than 45 in good health and CMV-seropositive. This chain uses TRBV19 with TRBJ2-7, with 9 nucleotides matching TRBD1. Sequencing was carried out using PBMCs. The CDR3 protein is CASSPRDRVYEQYF. The CDR3 nucleotides read TGTGCCAGTAGTCCCCGGGACAGGGTCTACGAGCAGTACTTC.